Each of the 3 T cell receptor beta chains below was sequenced from the same sample in a study of CD8+ T cells in alopecia areata. cDNA serving as the sequencing template came from extracted, reverse transcribed RNA. The protocol was immunoSEQ multiplex PCR, while the TCRdb copy is restricted to in-frame clones and leaves out a portion. Sampling found around 290,000 clones, none seen once. Cells that came from pooled cutaneous lymph nodes were sorted using CD4, CD8alpha, NKG2D, NKG2ACE and other markers. Sequencing was done on a sample of CD4+ T cells sorted from a lymph node. These receptors were taken from a C3H/HeJ mouse with alopecia areata. MHC haplotype here: H2-k.

In regard to this clone: Gene names denote mouse genes. The CDR3 end lies 4 residues beyond the end of the read and is filled in from the germline J gene. Other DNA sequences in the same sample also yield this CDR3. V and J are TRBV19 and TRBJ1-1; D gene ambiguous. Germline CDR1 reads FNHDT; CDR2 reads SITEND (reference sequence). V lost 1 base, J lost 0 bases, and 4 bases lay in between. The CDR3 contains 13 residues. Here the CDR3 reads CASSIQANTEVFF. CDR3 DNA (partial): TGTGCCAGCAGTATACAGGCAAACACA.

On this clone itself: The gene symbols are mouse symbols. The identical CDR3 is also encoded by other nucleotide sequences in the sample. The sequenced CDR3 bases are TGTGCCAGCCGGGACAGGGTCTATGCT. Protein product: CASRDRVYA. The whole CDR3 sequence is CASRDRVYAEQFF. The V gene is TRBV19, the J gene TRBJ2-1, with 9 bases that match TRBD1. The CDR3 is cut off 4 residues early in the read; its end comes from the germline J gene. In germline, CDR1 is FNHDT, CDR2 SITEND (reference sequence). With 7 bases clipped from V and 3 bases from J, the junction kept 2 bases outside the gene matches. CDR3 length: 13 residues.

Regarding this clone: Mouse gene names apply. From the germline J gene comes the end of the CDR3, since the read stops 4 residues before it. Other DNA sequences in this sample translate to the same CDR3. The chain recombines TRBV19 with TRBJ2-2, with 8 nucleotides matching TRBD1. The length of the CDR3 is 15 residues. Looked up from germline, CDR1 is FNHDT and CDR2 is SITEND (reference sequence). The V segment lost 5 bases and the J segment 0 bases; nucleotides outside the gene matches: 3. The CDR3 DNA, read in part, is TGTGCCAGCAGCACAGGGGGAGCAAACACCGGG. Amino acid sequence: CASSTGGANTG. The full CDR3 protein reads CASSTGGANTGQLYF.